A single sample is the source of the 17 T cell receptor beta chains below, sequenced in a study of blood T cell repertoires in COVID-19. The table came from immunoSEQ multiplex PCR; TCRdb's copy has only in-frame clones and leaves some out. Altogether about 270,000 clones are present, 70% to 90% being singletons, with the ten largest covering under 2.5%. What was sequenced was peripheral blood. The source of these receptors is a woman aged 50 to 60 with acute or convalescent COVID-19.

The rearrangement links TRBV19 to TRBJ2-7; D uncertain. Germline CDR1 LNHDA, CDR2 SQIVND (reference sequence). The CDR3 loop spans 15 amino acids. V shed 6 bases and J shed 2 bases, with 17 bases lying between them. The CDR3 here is CASSRSSGQAYEQYF. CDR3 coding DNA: TGTGCCAGTAGCAGATCTTCTGGGCAGGCCTACGAGCAGTACTTC.

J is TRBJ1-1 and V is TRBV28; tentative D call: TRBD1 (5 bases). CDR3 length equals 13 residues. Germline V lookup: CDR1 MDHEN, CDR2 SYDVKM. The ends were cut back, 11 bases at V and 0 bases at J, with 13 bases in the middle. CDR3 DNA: TGTGCCGGCGGGGGGAAGATGAACACTGAAGCTTTCTTT. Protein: CAGGGKMNTEAFF.

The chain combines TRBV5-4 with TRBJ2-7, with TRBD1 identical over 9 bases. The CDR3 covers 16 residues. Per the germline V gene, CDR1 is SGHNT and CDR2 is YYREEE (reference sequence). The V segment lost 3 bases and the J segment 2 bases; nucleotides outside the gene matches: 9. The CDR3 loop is CASSSGTGRGAYEQYF. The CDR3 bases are TGTGCCAGCAGCTCCGGGACAGGGAGGGGAGCCTACGAGCAGTACTTC.

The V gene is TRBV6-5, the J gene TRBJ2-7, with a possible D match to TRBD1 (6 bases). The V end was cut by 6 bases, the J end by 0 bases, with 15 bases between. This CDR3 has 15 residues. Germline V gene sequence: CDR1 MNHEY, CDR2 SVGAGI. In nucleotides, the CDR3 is TGTGCCAGCAGGATGACAGGAAAGAGCTCCTACGAGCAGTACTTC. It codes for CASRMTGKSSYEQYF.

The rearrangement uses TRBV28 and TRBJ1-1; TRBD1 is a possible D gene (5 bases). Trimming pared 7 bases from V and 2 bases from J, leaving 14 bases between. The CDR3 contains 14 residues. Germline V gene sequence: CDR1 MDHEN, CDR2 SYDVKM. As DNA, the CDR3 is TGTGCCAGCAAGGTTGGGGGGAGTAACACTGAAGCTTTCTTT. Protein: CASKVGGSNTEAFF.

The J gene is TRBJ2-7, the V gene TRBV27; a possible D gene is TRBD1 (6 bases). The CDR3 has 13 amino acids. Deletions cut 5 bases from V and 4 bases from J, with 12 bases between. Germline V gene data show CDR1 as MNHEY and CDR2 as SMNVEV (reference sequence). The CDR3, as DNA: TGTGCCAGCAGTAGTTTACAGGGTTACGAGCAGTACTTC. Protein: CASSSLQGYEQYF.

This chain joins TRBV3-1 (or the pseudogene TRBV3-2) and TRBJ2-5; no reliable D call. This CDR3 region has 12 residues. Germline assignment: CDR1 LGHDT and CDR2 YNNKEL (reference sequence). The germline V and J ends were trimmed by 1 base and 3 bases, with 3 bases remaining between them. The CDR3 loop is CASSQVKETQYF. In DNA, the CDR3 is TGTGCCAGCAGCCAAGTCAAAGAGACCCAGTACTTC.

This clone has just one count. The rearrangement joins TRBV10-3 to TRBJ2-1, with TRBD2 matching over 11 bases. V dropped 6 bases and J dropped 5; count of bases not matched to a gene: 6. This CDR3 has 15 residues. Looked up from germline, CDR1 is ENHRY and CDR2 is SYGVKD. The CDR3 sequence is CAIRTPTSGNNEQFF. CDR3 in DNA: TGTGCCATCAGAACTCCGACTAGCGGGAACAATGAGCAGTTCTTC.

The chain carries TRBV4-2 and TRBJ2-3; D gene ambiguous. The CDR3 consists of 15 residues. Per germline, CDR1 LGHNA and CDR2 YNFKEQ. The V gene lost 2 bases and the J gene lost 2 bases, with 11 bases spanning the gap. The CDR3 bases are TGTGCCAGCAGCCAATTAAACTCGCCCACAGATACGCAGTATTTT. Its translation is CASSQLNSPTDTQYF.

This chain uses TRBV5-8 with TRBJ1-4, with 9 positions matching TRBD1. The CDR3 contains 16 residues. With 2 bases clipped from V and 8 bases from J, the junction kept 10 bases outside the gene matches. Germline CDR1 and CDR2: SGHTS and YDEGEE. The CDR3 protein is CASSFPGQGKAEKLFF. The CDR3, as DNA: TGTGCCAGCAGCTTCCCGGGACAGGGCAAGGCGGAAAAACTGTTTTTT.

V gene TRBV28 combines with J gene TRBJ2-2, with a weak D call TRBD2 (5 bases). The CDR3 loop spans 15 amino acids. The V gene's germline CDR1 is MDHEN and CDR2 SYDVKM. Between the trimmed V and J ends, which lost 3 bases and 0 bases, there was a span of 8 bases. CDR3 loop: CASSFGGSNTGELFF. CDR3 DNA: TGTGCCAGCAGTTTTGGAGGCTCGAACACCGGGGAGCTGTTTTTT.

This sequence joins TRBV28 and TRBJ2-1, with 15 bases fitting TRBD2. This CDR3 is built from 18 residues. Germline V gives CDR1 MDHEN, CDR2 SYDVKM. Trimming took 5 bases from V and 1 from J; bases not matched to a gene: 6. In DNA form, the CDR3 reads TGTGCCAGCAGTGAGTCGGGACTAGCGGGAGGATCCTACAATGAGCAGTTCTTC. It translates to CASSESGLAGGSYNEQFF.

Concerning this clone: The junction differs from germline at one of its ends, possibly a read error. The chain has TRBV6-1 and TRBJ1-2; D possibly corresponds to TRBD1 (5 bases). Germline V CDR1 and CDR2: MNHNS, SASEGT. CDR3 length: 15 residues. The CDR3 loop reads CASREGVGAIYGYTF. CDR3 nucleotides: TGTGCCAGCAGGGAAGGTGTAGGGGCCATCTATGGCTACACCTTC.

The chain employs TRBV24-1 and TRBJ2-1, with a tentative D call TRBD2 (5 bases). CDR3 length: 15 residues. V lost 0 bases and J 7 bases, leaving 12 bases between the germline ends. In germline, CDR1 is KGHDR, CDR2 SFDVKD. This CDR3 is CATSDLRVAINEQFF. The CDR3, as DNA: TGTGCCACCAGTGATTTGCGGGTAGCGATAAATGAGCAGTTCTTC.

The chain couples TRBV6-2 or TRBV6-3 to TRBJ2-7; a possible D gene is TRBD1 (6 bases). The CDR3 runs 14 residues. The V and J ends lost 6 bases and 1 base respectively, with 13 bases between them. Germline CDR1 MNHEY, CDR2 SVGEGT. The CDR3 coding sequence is TGTGCCAGCAGCCAACCTCAGGGGTCCTACGAGCAGTACTTC. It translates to CASSQPQGSYEQYF.

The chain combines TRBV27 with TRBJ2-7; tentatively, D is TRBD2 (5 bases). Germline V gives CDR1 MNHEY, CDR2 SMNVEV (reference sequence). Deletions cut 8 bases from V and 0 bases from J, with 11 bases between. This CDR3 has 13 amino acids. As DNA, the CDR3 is TGTGCCAGCGGGAGTACTGGCTCCTACGAGCAGTACTTC. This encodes CASGSTGSYEQYF.

CDR3 residues: CASYQTGNSNQPQHF. The CDR3, as DNA: TGCGCCAGCTACCAGACGGGAAATAGCAATCAGCCCCAGCATTTT. The chain combines TRBV5-1 with TRBJ1-5, with unresolved D. Trimming took off 7 bases at V and 0 bases at J, with 14 bases between the two ends. The CDR3 extends over 15 amino acids. In germline, CDR1 is SGHRS, CDR2 YFSETQ. The variable domain in full, completed from reference TRBV5-1 and TRBJ1-5, reads KAGVTQTPRYLIKTRGQQVTLSCSPISGHRSVSWYQQTPGQGLQFLFEYFSETQRNKGNFPGRFSGRQFSNSRSEMNVSTLELGDSALYLCASYQTGNSNQPQHFGDGTRLSIL.